The 19 T cell receptor beta chains below were found in one sample sequenced in a study of shared clonotypes between healthy human individuals. Selected positively for CCR7 and CD45RO-negative, naive CD8 cells excluded terminally differentiated effector memory CD45RA+ cells. Using immunoSEQ multiplex PCR, the repertoire was profiled, and TCRdb retains in-frame clones only, with some absent. The repertoire has about 2.1 million clones, roughly 93% of them found once; the top ten carry more than 1.5%. The source material was naive CD8+ T cells from PBMCs. The receptors shown here come from a young man in good health. Some clones in this sample may be carry-over from other donors' samples.

V and J are TRBV9 and TRBJ2-1, with D unresolved. V lost 3 bases and J 1 base, leaving 26 bases between the germline ends. This CDR3 has 20 amino acids. CDR1 is SGDLS, CDR2 YYNGEE, per germline. The CDR3 is CASSAHTPMDGKRSYNEQFF. The CDR3 coding sequence is TGTGCCAGCAGCGCACACACCCCCATGGACGGAAAAAGATCCTACAATGAGCAGTTCTTC.

The CDR3 bases are TGTGCCAGCCAAGACCGAGTGGGGCCCTTTAATGAAAAACTGTTTTTT. Protein product: CASQDRVGPFNEKLFF. The chain employs TRBV28 and TRBJ1-4; perhaps TRBD1 as D (5 bases). The germline V and J ends were trimmed by 8 bases and 4 bases, with 20 bases remaining between them. The CDR3 has 16 amino acids. Germline assignment: CDR1 MDHEN and CDR2 SYDVKM.

To note about this clone: This CDR3 is also generated by other DNA sequences in the sample. Written as DNA, the CDR3 is TGTGCCTGGAGTGTGGGGCCCTACGAGCAGTACTTC. Translated: CAWSVGPYEQYF. The chain links TRBV30 to TRBJ2-7; possible D gene TRBD1, 5 bases. The germline V gene encodes CDR1 GTSNPN and CDR2 SVGIG (reference sequence). V lost 0 bases, J lost 2 bases, and 5 bases lay in between. The CDR3 has 12 residues.

V and J are TRBV7-9 and TRBJ2-2; D perhaps matches TRBD1 (5 bases). CDR1 and CDR2 from the germline V gene are SEHNR and FQNEAQ (reference sequence). V lost 6 bases and J 0 bases, leaving 8 bases between the germline ends. The CDR3 is made up of 14 amino acids. Here the CDR3 DNA reads TGTGCCAGCAGTACGACAGCGAACACCGGGGAGCTGTTTTTT. The encoded protein is CASSTTANTGELFF.

The chain carries TRBV7-6 and TRBJ2-7; TRBD2 matches at 9 bases. The germline V gene has CDR1 SGHVS and CDR2 FNYEAQ. The CDR3 has 16 amino acids. The junction had 13 bases not matched to a gene; V was cut back by 5 bases and J by 5 bases. The DNA of the CDR3 is TGTGCCAGCAGCCCAGCACCGGCGGGAGGGATCAACGAGCAGTACTTC. Translated: CASSPAPAGGINEQYF.

The chain recombines TRBV6-5 with TRBJ2-7; D remains ambiguous. Trimming took off 1 base at V and 6 bases at J, with 10 bases between the two ends. Germline V gene data show CDR1 as MNHEY and CDR2 as SVGAGI. The CDR3 is 13 residues long. The CDR3 loop is CASSYYGRGEQYF. The DNA for the CDR3 is TGTGCCAGCAGTTACTACGGGCGAGGCGAGCAGTACTTC.

The rearrangement links TRBV7-9 to TRBJ2-3; a possible D gene is TRBD2 (6 bases). Per the germline V gene, CDR1 is SEHNR and CDR2 is FQNEAQ (reference sequence). This CDR3 region has 14 residues. The CDR3 here is CASRGASGTDTQYF. For the CDR3, the DNA is TGTGCGAGCCGGGGTGCTAGCGGCACAGATACGCAGTATTTT.

The V call is TRBV9, the J call TRBJ2-3; the match to TRBD2 covers 13 bases. Germline CDR1 SGDLS, CDR2 YYNGEE. Losses at the gene ends were 3 bases for V and 8 bases for J; bases not matched to a gene: 3. This CDR3 contains 14 residues. The CDR3 sequence: CASSGTSGSSTQYF. The CDR3, as DNA: TGTGCCAGCAGCGGGACTAGCGGGAGTTCTACGCAGTATTTT.

The rearrangement joins TRBV7-2 to TRBJ2-5; a weak D match, TRBD1 (6 bases). V lost 5 bases, J lost 5 bases, and 15 bases lay in between. The V gene's germline CDR1 is SGHTA and CDR2 FQGNSA. There are 14 residues in the CDR3. In DNA, the CDR3 is TGTGCCAGCAGCCTTTCCCAGGGGTTCGAGACCCAGTACTTC. It translates to CASSLSQGFETQYF. Based on the CDR3 plus reference TRBV7-2 and TRBJ2-5, the full variable domain is GAGVSQSPSNKVTEKGKDVELRCDPISGHTALYWYRQSLGQGLEFLIYFQGNSAPDKSGLPSDRFSAERTGGSVSTLTIQRTQQEDSAVYLCASSLSQGFETQYFGPGTRLLVL.

The genes are TRBV7-9 and TRBJ2-1, with D possibly matching TRBD1 (5 bases). With 1 base removed from V and 1 base from J, the gap between germline ends came to 11 bases. The CDR3 is made up of 16 amino acids. Germline V lookup: CDR1 SEHNR, CDR2 FQNEAQ (reference sequence). The DNA of the CDR3 is TGTGCCAGCAGCTTAGGCAGGGCAAATTCCTACAATGAGCAGTTCTTC. Protein sequence: CASSLGRANSYNEQFF.

This rearrangement joins TRBV28 to TRBJ2-7, with no clear D. There are 14 residues in the CDR3. Trimming took off 3 bases at V and 5 bases at J, with 14 bases between the two ends. Per the germline V gene, CDR1 is MDHEN and CDR2 is SYDVKM. For the CDR3, the DNA is TGTGCCAGCAGTTTTCCCAGACAAGAGGACGAGCAGTACTTC. Translated, it gives CASSFPRQEDEQYF.

This chain links TRBV5-4 with TRBJ2-7; D remains ambiguous. The CDR3 contains 13 residues. V dropped 2 bases and J dropped 3 bases, with 9 bases sitting between them. CDR1 and CDR2 (germline): SGHNT, YYREEE (reference sequence). The CDR3 region is CASSFRGNYEQYF. The CDR3 DNA reads TGTGCCAGCAGCTTTCGCGGTAACTACGAGCAGTACTTC.

The chain's CDR3 is CASSQDTGWRDNSPLHF. CDR3 nucleotides: TGCGCCAGCAGCCAAGATACCGGGTGGAGGGATAATTCACCCCTCCACTTT. The chain recombines TRBV4-3 with TRBJ1-6; D gene ambiguous. CDR1 is LGHNA and CDR2 is YSLEER in the germline V gene. The V and J ends lost 0 bases and 5 bases respectively, with 14 bases between them. The CDR3 sequence is 17 residues long.

Here the CDR3 DNA reads TGTGCCAGCCTACAGGGGGCGGGATACAATGAGCAGTTCTTC. This gives the protein CASLQGAGYNEQFF. V gene TRBV11-2 combines with J gene TRBJ2-1; 9 nucleotides align to TRBD1. Germline-derived CDR1 and CDR2 are SGHAT and FQNNGV. CDR3 length: 14 amino acids. Trimming cost V 8 bases and J 4 bases; bases outside gene matches: 6.

In DNA, the CDR3 is TGTGCCAGCAGCTTAACGGCGGGAGGAAACACCGGGGAGCTGTTTTTT. This sequence encodes CASSLTAGGNTGELFF. This sequence joins TRBV7-6 and TRBJ2-2, with TRBD2 identical over 8 bases. The J segment lost 2 bases and the V segment lost 2 bases, leaving 4 bases of the junction unmatched. Germline V gene data show CDR1 as SGHVS and CDR2 as FNYEAQ. This CDR3 region has 16 residues.

This clone was observed once. The DNA of the CDR3 is TGTGCCAGCAACAAAAAGGGGGAGGGCCCAACAGATACGCAGTATTTT. Its translation: CASNKKGEGPTDTQYF. V and J are TRBV11-2 and TRBJ2-3; D perhaps matches TRBD2 (7 bases). Trimming took off 7 bases at V and 3 bases at J, with 20 bases between the two ends. The CDR3 is made up of 16 amino acids. CDR1 and CDR2 (germline): SGHAT, FQNNGV.

The CDR3 loop reads CASSQVRASGRSTDTQYF. The CDR3 coding sequence is TGCGCCAGCAGCCAAGTAAGAGCCAGCGGGAGGTCCACAGATACGCAGTATTTT. The genes are TRBV4-1 and TRBJ2-3; 9 bases line up with TRBD2. The J segment lost 2 bases and the V segment lost 1 base, leaving 10 bases of the junction unmatched. In germline, CDR1 is MGHRA, CDR2 YSYEKL. There are 18 residues in the CDR3.

The chain uses TRBV10-3 and TRBJ1-1; D is undetermined. The CDR3 is made up of 16 amino acids. V gave up 2 bases and J gave up 5 bases, with 18 bases separating them. Germline V gene sequence: CDR1 ENHRY, CDR2 SYGVKD. CDR3 in amino acids: CAISEEELRPGTEAFF. The CDR3 DNA reads as TGTGCCATCAGTGAGGAGGAATTGAGGCCTGGGACTGAAGCTTTCTTT.

J is TRBJ2-7 and V is TRBV5-8, with D perhaps matching TRBD1 or TRBD2 (5 bases each). Between the trimmed V and J ends, which lost 0 bases and 1 base, there was a span of 8 bases. CDR3 length equals 14 residues. Per germline, CDR1 SGHTS and CDR2 YDEGEE. This CDR3 is CASSLGDLSYEQYF. The CDR3 bases are TGTGCCAGCAGCTTGGGGGACCTTTCCTACGAGCAGTACTTC.